This T cell receptor (beta chain) originates from a study of Graves' ophthalmopathy and Graves' hyperthyroidism. This CDR3 comprises 14 residues. With 4 bases removed from V and 1 base from J, the gap between germline ends came to 8 bases. Germline CDR1 WSHSY, CDR2 SAAADI. TCR beta CDR3 regions were amplified from RNA transcripts. HTBI-primed RT-PCR formed the first round, and a multiplex PCR formed the second. A single record per CDR3 protein comes from TCRdb applying MiXCR to the multiplex PCR reads. This table holds almost 750,000 distinct CDR3 sequences, about 44% found once. The chain has TRBV10-2 and TRBJ1-5; no definite D call. This sequence was found in an adult man with Graves' ophthalmopathy. Sample: peripheral blood. The CDR3, as DNA: TGCGCCAGCAGTGCCGCCGGGAGCAATCAGCCCCAGCATTTT. It codes for CASSAAGSNQPQHF.